The 2 T cell receptor beta chains below were found in one sample sequenced in a study of cytomegalovirus exposure and HLA in healthy donors. Primers for the PCR totalled 60 Vbeta and 13 Jbeta. TCRdb's table, derived via immunoSEQ multiplex PCR, lists solely in-frame clones and lacks some. The sample has approximately 170,000 clones, roughly 80% seen once. Sequencing used PBMCs. The receptors come from a human donor in good health.

V and J are TRBV2 and TRBJ1-1; D gene uncertain. Germline V gives CDR1 SNHLY, CDR2 FYNNEI. This CDR3 is 14 amino acids long. Trimming cost V 6 bases and J 1 base, with 12 bases left between them. The chain's CDR3 is CASRYSGGNTEAFF. The CDR3 DNA follows: TGTGCCAGCAGGTACAGTGGTGGGAACACTGAAGCTTTCTTT.

The CDR3 bases are TGTGCCAGCAGCGATTGGACAGGGTATGGCTACACCTTC. Encoded protein: CASSDWTGYGYTF. This sequence joins TRBV9 and TRBJ1-2; 8 nucleotides line up with TRBD1. Trimming cost V 3 bases and J 5 bases; bases outside gene matches: 3. Germline loops: CDR1 SGDLS, CDR2 YYNGEE. The CDR3 is made up of 13 amino acids.